This T cell receptor (beta chain) is from a study of T cells after posttransplantation cyclophosphamide. Trimming left V 4 bases short and J 9 bases short, with 10 bases between. This CDR3 has 11 residues. Germline CDR1 reads DFQATT; CDR2 reads SNEGSKA (reference sequence). Cyclophosphamide on days +3 and +4 followed busulfan-fludarabine conditioning and a marrow graft. The method was immunoSEQ multiplex PCR; TCRdb's version includes in-frame clones alone and lacks a portion of them. The specimen gives over 1,500 clones without singletons; the ten biggest hold approximately 15%. This clone was observed a few times.

This receptor was taken from a female patient between 55 and 75 years old who received an allogeneic stem cell transplant from a related donor and was CMV-positive. The graft donor may account for some of the T cells. The sample here was PBMCs, taken 33 to 35 days after allogeneic stem cell transplant with posttransplant cyclophosphamide. The rearrangement uses TRBV20-1 and TRBJ2-1; D perhaps matches TRBD1 (5 bases). The CDR3: CSAKDNPEQFF. Here the CDR3 DNA reads TGCAGTGCTAAGGACAACCCTGAGCAGTTCTTC.